These 3 T cell receptor beta chains originate from one sample sequenced in a study of control samples from healthy donors and cancer patients. Here immunoSEQ multiplex PCR was the method, and the copy in TCRdb shows in-frame clones only, minus some. The sample consists of around 120,000 clones, around 93% of them appearing once. Source material: PBMCs. These TCRs come from a man in his fifties with head and neck cancer.

The rearrangement uses TRBV6-1 and TRBJ1-2, with TRBD1 as a possible D gene (5 bases). Trimming stripped 0 bases from V and 8 bases from J, with 16 bases between. The germline gives CDR1 MNHNS, CDR2 SASEGT. The CDR3 consists of 15 residues. The CDR3 DNA follows: TGTGCCAGCAGTGAAGCCTACCATGACAGAAGCGGCTACACCTTC. Its protein product is CASSEAYHDRSGYTF.

V and J are TRBV4-2 and TRBJ2-7; the match to TRBD1 covers 7 bases. J lost 9 bases, V lost 4 bases, and 15 bases had no gene match. Germline V gives CDR1 LGHNA, CDR2 YNFKEQ. The CDR3 is 15 amino acids. The CDR3 DNA follows: TGTGCCAGCAGCCGGACTGGGACAGTCTCAGAAGGGCAGTACTTC. It codes for CASSRTGTVSEGQYF.

Note on this clone: A junction end diverges from the germline sequence, so it may reflect a read error. This chain uses TRBV6-5 with TRBJ2-3; possibly TRBD2 for D (5 bases). The CDR3 spans 14 residues. From germline, CDR1 is MNHEY and CDR2 SVGAGI. The CDR3 DNA reads as TGTGCCAGCAGTTACACCCCCCTAACGGCGGGCAAGGTTTTT. It codes for CASSYTPLTAGKVF.